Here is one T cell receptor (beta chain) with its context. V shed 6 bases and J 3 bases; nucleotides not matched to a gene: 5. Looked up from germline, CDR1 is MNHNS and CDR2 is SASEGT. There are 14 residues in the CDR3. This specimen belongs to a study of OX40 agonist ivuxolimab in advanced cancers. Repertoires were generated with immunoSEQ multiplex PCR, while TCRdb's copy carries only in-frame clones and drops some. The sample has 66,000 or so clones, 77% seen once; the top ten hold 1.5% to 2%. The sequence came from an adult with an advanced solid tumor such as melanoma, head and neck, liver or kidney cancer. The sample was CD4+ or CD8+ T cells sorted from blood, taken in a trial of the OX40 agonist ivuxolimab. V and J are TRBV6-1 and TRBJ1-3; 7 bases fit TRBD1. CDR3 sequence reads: CASRVGTDGNTIYF. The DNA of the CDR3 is TGTGCCAGCAGGGTGGGGACAGATGGAAACACCATATATTTT.